The 20 T cell receptor beta chains presented below share a single source sample, sequenced in a study of blood T cell repertoires in COVID-19. Method: immunoSEQ multiplex PCR; TCRdb's copy keeps in-frame clones and lacks some. The sample carries roughly 70,000 clones, more than 75% recorded once. The specimen was peripheral blood. All receptors derive from a man between 50 and 59 years old with acute or convalescent COVID-19.

The table lists this clone with a few counts. J is TRBJ1-2 and V is TRBV3-1 (or the pseudogene TRBV3-2); no firm D call. The germline V and J ends were trimmed by 1 base and 8 bases, with 14 bases remaining between them. CDR1 is LGHDT, CDR2 YNNKEL, per germline (reference sequence). This CDR3 is built from 14 residues. The CDR3 DNA sequence: TGTGCCAGCAGCCAAGGCCCCGCCCTCGGGGGCTACACCTTC. Its protein is CASSQGPALGGYTF.

This chain links TRBV6-2 or TRBV6-3 with TRBJ1-5; D possibly corresponds to TRBD1 (6 bases). In germline, CDR1 is MNHEY, CDR2 SVGEGT. V was shortened by 2 bases and J by 5 bases, with 16 bases between the two germline ends. CDR3 size: 16 residues. The CDR3 protein is CASSYRPGERDQPQHF. DNA for the CDR3: TGTGCCAGCAGTTACCGGCCAGGGGAGAGGGATCAGCCCCAGCATTTT.

The chain links TRBV5-1 to TRBJ2-5; 10 bases agree with TRBD2. Germline CDR1 reads SGHRS; CDR2 reads YFSETQ. This CDR3 comprises 16 residues. After removal of 0 bases from V and 2 bases from J, the junction contained 4 bases not matched to a gene. The CDR3 sequence: CASSLVAGGHQETQYF. CDR3 nucleotide sequence: TGCGCCAGCAGCTTGGTAGCGGGGGGCCATCAAGAGACCCAGTACTTC.

In its sample, this clone was seen once. The V call is TRBV7-7, the J call TRBJ2-1, with 12 positions matching TRBD2. This CDR3 has 18 amino acids. V shed 1 base, J shed 4 bases, and the junction held 8 bases outside the gene matches. The germline V gene encodes CDR1 SSHAT and CDR2 FNYEAQ (reference sequence). The CDR3 DNA follows: TGTGCCAGCAGCTTAGGGGGCGGACTAGCGGGATCTTACAATGAGCAGTTCTTC. Protein sequence: CASSLGGGLAGSYNEQFF.

The rearrangement links TRBV27 to TRBJ1-3, with 7 bases fitting TRBD1. Unmatched junction bases numbered 8, after V lost 5 bases and J lost 4 bases. The CDR3 is 15 residues long. Germline lookup yields CDR1 MNHEY and CDR2 SMNVEV (reference sequence). CDR3 bases: TGTGCCAGCAGTAGGCAACAGGGGACGGGAAACACCATATATTTT. Its translation is CASSRQQGTGNTIYF.

The chain combines TRBV3-1 (or the pseudogene TRBV3-2) with TRBJ2-1; D call uncertain. With 3 bases removed from V and 14 bases from J, the gap between germline ends came to 14 bases. The CDR3 loop spans 12 amino acids. CDR1 and CDR2 from the germline V gene are LGHDT and YNNKEL (reference sequence). DNA for the CDR3: TGTGCCAGCAGCCACCCCGACTCAAGTAAGTTCTTC. Translated: CASSHPDSSKFF.

The rearrangement links TRBV4-2 to TRBJ1-1; 8 nucleotides align to TRBD1. The CDR3 runs to 15 residues. The germline CDR1 and CDR2 sequences are LGHNA and YNFKEQ. With V trimmed by 3 bases and J by 5 bases, 8 bases remained unmatched. As DNA, the CDR3 is TGTGCCAGCAGCCAGGGGGACAGGTTCAGGACTGAAGCTTTCTTT. Translating it yields CASSQGDRFRTEAFF.

The chain carries TRBV6-6 and TRBJ1-2; 7 positions agree with TRBD1. J gave up 1 base and V 6 bases, and 8 bases lay outside the gene matches. Germline V CDR1 and CDR2: MNHNY, SVGAGI (reference sequence). The CDR3 runs 15 residues. In DNA, the CDR3 is TGTGCCAGCAGCTCCCACAGGGGCGGTAACTATGGCTACACCTTC. This translates into CASSSHRGGNYGYTF.

Note on this clone: Additional DNA sequences in this sample encode the identical CDR3. The gene calls are TRBV6-4 and TRBJ1-1, with a weak D call TRBD1 (6 bases). Germline V gene lookup returns CDR1 MRHNA and CDR2 SNTAGT. CDR3 size: 13 residues. The germline V and J ends were trimmed by 5 bases and 1 base, with 8 bases remaining between them. The CDR3 spells CASSLDRNTEAFF. DNA for the CDR3: TGTGCCAGCAGTTTGGACAGGAACACTGAAGCTTTCTTT.

This rearrangement joins TRBV14 to TRBJ2-5; possibly TRBD1 for D (6 bases). This CDR3 comprises 13 residues. The V gene lost 6 bases and the J gene lost 7 bases, with 15 bases spanning the gap. The germline gives CDR1 SGHDN, CDR2 FVKESK. The CDR3 spells CASRAGAAGTQYF. Written as DNA, the CDR3 is TGTGCCAGCAGGGCAGGGGCCGCAGGGACCCAGTACTTC.

The rearrangement links TRBV27 to TRBJ1-1, with 10 bases that match TRBD1. This CDR3 has 13 amino acids. Germline-derived CDR1 and CDR2 are MNHEY and SMNVEV (reference sequence). The J segment lost 11 bases and the V segment lost 5 bases, leaving 8 bases of the junction unmatched. The CDR3 here is CASSADRGLEAFF. The CDR3 DNA is TGTGCCAGCAGTGCCGACAGGGGGCTTGAGGCTTTCTTT.

In DNA, the CDR3 is TGTGCCAGCTCACCACTACAGGGCGGGGGGAACATTCAGTACTTC. Translation gives CASSPLQGGGNIQYF. The chain joins TRBV18 to TRBJ2-4; 8 bases fit TRBD2. Trimming removed 1 base from V and 7 bases from J; junction bases left unmatched: 6. CDR1 and CDR2 from the germline V gene are KGHSH and LQKENI. The CDR3 sequence is 15 residues long. The complete variable domain, with remaining parts taken from reference TRBV18 and TRBJ2-4, reads NAGVMQNPRHLVRRRGQEARLRCSPMKGHSHVYWYRQLPEEGLKFMVYLQKENIIDESGMPKERFSAEFPKEGPSILRIQQVVRGDSAAYFCASSPLQGGGNIQYFGAGTRLSVL.

The chain carries TRBV7-8 and TRBJ2-2; D perhaps matches TRBD2 (5 bases). CDR1 and CDR2 (germline): SGHVS, FQNEAQ. This CDR3 is 12 amino acids long. V was cut by 11 bases and J by 3 bases, with 10 bases left in between. DNA for the CDR3: TGTGCCGGATCGCGGGACACCGGGGAGCTGTTTTTT. Translating gives CAGSRDTGELFF.

The rearrangement links TRBV30 to TRBJ2-3; 9 bases line up with TRBD2. CDR1 GTSNPN and CDR2 SVGIG come from the germline V gene (reference sequence). With 2 bases clipped from V and 4 bases from J, the junction kept 10 bases outside the gene matches. The CDR3 is made up of 16 amino acids. CDR3 amino acids: CAWSFGAGGLADTQYF. The CDR3 DNA reads TGTGCCTGGAGTTTTGGGGCGGGGGGGCTTGCAGATACGCAGTATTTT.

This chain joins TRBV7-3 and TRBJ2-1; maybe TRBD2 (6 bases). CDR3 length: 13 residues. V was trimmed by 5 bases and J by 11 bases, leaving 16 bases between them. Germline V CDR1 and CDR2: SGHTA, FQGTGA. Written as DNA, the CDR3 is TGTGCCAGCAGCCCGTACCGGACTACACAGCAGTTCTTC. Translation: CASSPYRTTQQFF.

The chain uses TRBV7-8 and TRBJ2-1, with 9 bases that match TRBD1. Germline lookup yields CDR1 SGHVS and CDR2 FQNEAQ. Unmatched junction bases numbered 10, after V lost 5 bases and J lost 8 bases. This CDR3 spans 15 amino acids. The CDR3, as DNA: TGTGCCAGCAGCACTTGGACAGGGGTTGGGGATGAGCAGTTCTTC. Its translation is CASSTWTGVGDEQFF.

This clone was seen only a few times. V and J are TRBV29-1 and TRBJ1-2, with 7 nucleotides matching TRBD1. Germline values: CDR1 SQVTM, CDR2 ANQGSEA. There are 13 residues in the CDR3. V lost 4 bases, J lost 3 bases, and 5 bases stayed unmatched. This chain's CDR3 is CSVVGDSYYGYTF. The DNA of the CDR3 is TGCAGCGTTGTGGGGGACAGCTACTATGGCTACACCTTC.

This chain connects TRBV10-3 to TRBJ2-5; 10 bases line up with TRBD2. Losses at the gene ends were 3 bases for V and 9 bases for J; bases not matched to a gene: 7. Germline V CDR1 and CDR2: ENHRY, SYGVKD. The CDR3 totals 14 residues. The DNA of the CDR3 is TGTGCCATCAGTGATGGGCTAGCGGGAGTGTCCCAGTACTTC. This gives the protein CAISDGLAGVSQYF.

The rearrangement joins TRBV11-3 to TRBJ1-1; D is unresolved. CDR3 length: 16 amino acids. Germline CDR1 is SGHNT and CDR2 is YENEEA. V was pared by 2 bases and J by 10 bases, with 23 bases between. CDR3 coding DNA: TGTGCCAGCAGCTTATGTCTGGGCGGGTCGAAGGGAGGAGCTTTCTTT. As protein: CASSLCLGGSKGGAFF.

The table lists this clone with a few counts. This chain joins TRBV15 and TRBJ1-5, with 9 bases lining up with TRBD1. CDR1 LNHNV and CDR2 YYDKDF come from the germline V gene (reference sequence). CDR3 length: 16 residues. The ends lost 3 bases at V and 6 bases at J; junction bases unmatched: 9. CDR3: CATSRDAGTGSQPQHF. The CDR3 nucleotides read TGTGCCACCAGCAGGGACGCCGGGACAGGGTCTCAGCCCCAGCATTTT.